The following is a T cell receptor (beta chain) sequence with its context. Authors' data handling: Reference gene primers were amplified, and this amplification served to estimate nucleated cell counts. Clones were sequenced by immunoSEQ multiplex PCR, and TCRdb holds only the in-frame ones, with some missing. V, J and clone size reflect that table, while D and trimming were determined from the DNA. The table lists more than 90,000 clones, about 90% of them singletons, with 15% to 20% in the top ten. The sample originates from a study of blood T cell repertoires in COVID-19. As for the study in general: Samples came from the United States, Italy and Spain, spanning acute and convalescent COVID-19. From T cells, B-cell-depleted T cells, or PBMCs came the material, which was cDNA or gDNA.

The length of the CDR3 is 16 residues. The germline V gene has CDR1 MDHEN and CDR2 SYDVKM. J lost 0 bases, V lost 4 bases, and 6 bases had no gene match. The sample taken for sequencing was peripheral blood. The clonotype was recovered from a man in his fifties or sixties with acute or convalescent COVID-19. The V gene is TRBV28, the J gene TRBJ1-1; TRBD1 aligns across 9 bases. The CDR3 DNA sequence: TGTGCCAGCAGTTCCCAGACAGGGGGATTGAACACTGAAGCTTTCTTT. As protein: CASSSQTGGLNTEAFF.